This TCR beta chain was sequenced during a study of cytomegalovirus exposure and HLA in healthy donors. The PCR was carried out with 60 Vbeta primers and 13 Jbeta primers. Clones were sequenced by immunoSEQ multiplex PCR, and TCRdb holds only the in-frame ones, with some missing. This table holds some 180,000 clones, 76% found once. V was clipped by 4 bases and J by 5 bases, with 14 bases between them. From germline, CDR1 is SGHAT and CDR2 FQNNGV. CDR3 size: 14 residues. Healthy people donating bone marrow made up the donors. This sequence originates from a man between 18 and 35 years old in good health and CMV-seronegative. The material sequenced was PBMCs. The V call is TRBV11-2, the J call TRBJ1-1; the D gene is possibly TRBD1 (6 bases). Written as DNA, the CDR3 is TGTGCCAGCAGCTATCAAGGGGGGGGGACTGAAGCTTTCTTT. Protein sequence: CASSYQGGGTEAFF.